Following are 32 T cell receptor beta chains from one sample sequenced in a study of blood T cells in healthy people across ages. Next came a second PCR, run for roughly 6 to 11 cycles, which used a sample-barcoded 5' primer along with a J-beta primer mix. One entry per CDR3 protein, called by TCRdb with MiXCR from the 5' RACE reads. The data hold approximately 600,000 distinct CDR3 sequences, with roughly 53% observed a single time. The sequenced sample was blood. The receptor source for this set is a man aged 55 to 69 in good health.

The V gene is TRBV10-3, the J gene TRBJ1-2; D gene ambiguous. The CDR3 has 14 amino acids. V was shortened by 4 bases and J by 3 bases, with 12 bases between the two germline ends. From germline, CDR1 is ENHRY and CDR2 SYGVKD. CDR3 residues: CAISAGTRDYGYTF. The CDR3 bases are TGTGCCATCAGTGCAGGCACGAGGGACTATGGCTACACCTTC.

The table lists this clonotype with a few counts. The chain couples TRBV25-1 to TRBJ2-7; a weak D match, TRBD1 (6 bases). Looked up from germline, CDR1 is MGHDK and CDR2 is SYGVNS. The CDR3 runs 13 residues. Trimming pared 6 bases from V and 1 base from J, leaving 10 bases between. For the CDR3, the DNA is TGTGCCAGCAGGGGGGACACTTCCTACGAGCAGTACTTC. Its protein product is CASRGDTSYEQYF.

The chain is built from TRBV7-9 and TRBJ2-7; the D gene is possibly TRBD2 (5 bases). Matching the DNA end better, TRBJ2-5 makes the J call doubtful. CDR3 length equals 14 residues. Germline V lookup: CDR1 SEHNR, CDR2 FQNEAQ (reference sequence). CDR3 sequence reads: CASSLEVVRETQYF. The CDR3 nucleotides read TGTGCCAGCAGCTTGGAGGTGGTCAGGGAGACCCAGTACTTC.

The genes are TRBV12-3 or TRBV12-4 and TRBJ2-5, with D possibly being TRBD2 (6 bases). Trimming stripped 5 bases from V and 11 bases from J, with 18 bases between. The CDR3 runs 13 residues. CDR3 loop: CASSVGLVNEQYF. The DNA for the CDR3 is TGTGCCAGCAGTGTGGGACTCGTCAATGAGCAGTACTTC.

This clonotype was counted a few times. The chain has TRBV27 and TRBJ2-1; tentatively, D is TRBD1 (6 bases). The CDR3 consists of 15 residues. Per the germline V gene, CDR1 is MNHEY and CDR2 is SMNVEV (reference sequence). Trimming pared 5 bases from V and 0 bases from J, leaving 11 bases between. The CDR3 DNA reads as TGTGCCAGCAGTACTCAAGGGGGCTCCTACAATGAGCAGTTCTTC. Translation gives CASSTQGGSYNEQFF.

This sequence joins TRBV21-1 and TRBJ2-1. TRBV21-1 is shown as a pseudogene. CDR3 length: 12 residues. CDR3 loop: CASSHPYNEQFF. CDR3 nucleotide sequence: TGTGCCAGCAGTCACCCTTACAATGAGCAGTTCTTC.

This clonotype has only a few counts. The rearrangement uses TRBV27 and TRBJ1-2; the D gene is possibly TRBD1 (5 bases). V lost 4 bases, J lost 8 bases, and 14 bases lay in between. The CDR3 is 13 residues long. Germline CDR1 is MNHEY and CDR2 is SMNVEV (reference sequence). CDR3 region: CASSSQQGYGYTF. For the CDR3, the DNA is TGTGCCAGCAGTTCACAGCAGGGTTACGGCTACACCTTC.

This clonotype was picked up a small number of times. The chain employs TRBV20-1 and TRBJ2-4; possible D gene TRBD2, 7 bases. V lost 4 bases and J lost 4, with 20 bases in between. This CDR3 contains 16 residues. Germline CDR1 DFQATT, CDR2 SNEGSKA (reference sequence). The CDR3 nucleotides read TGCAGTGCTACCTTAGGAGGGGGGGGGACTAAAAACATTCAGTACTTC. It encodes CSATLGGGGTKNIQYF.

Only a few counts were recorded for this clonotype. This chain uses TRBV18 with TRBJ2-7; weak D call: TRBD1 (6 bases). Germline-derived CDR1 and CDR2 are KGHSH and LQKENI. CDR3 size: 15 residues. The V gene lost 0 bases and the J gene lost 4 bases, with 13 bases spanning the gap. CDR3 DNA sequence: TGTGCCAGCTCACCACCTTCTGGGGGCCGATACGAGCAGTACTTC. This translates into CASSPPSGGRYEQYF.

This clonotype was observed a handful of times. The chain combines TRBV20-1 with TRBJ2-1; 11 bases align to TRBD1. V lost 1 base, J lost 7 bases, and 9 bases stayed unmatched. The CDR3 spans 16 residues. Per germline, CDR1 DFQATT and CDR2 SNEGSKA (reference sequence). This chain's CDR3 is CSARAKDRGLMNEQFF. The CDR3 DNA follows: TGCAGTGCTAGAGCGAAGGACAGGGGGCTTATGAATGAGCAGTTCTTC.

This clonotype was picked up one time. V is TRBV15 and J is TRBJ2-4, with TRBD2 matching over 7 bases. Gene TRBJ2-5 matches the end of the DNA better, so the J call may be wrong. Germline V gives CDR1 LNHNV, CDR2 YYDKDF (reference sequence). This CDR3 spans 15 amino acids. CDR3 sequence (DNA): TGTGCCACCAGCAGAGAACGGGGAGGGAGAGAGACCCAGTACTTC. Its translation is CATSRERGGRETQYF.

The chain links TRBV9 to TRBJ2-1; the match to TRBD2 covers 10 bases. This CDR3 has 15 residues. Germline assignment: CDR1 SGDLS and CDR2 YYNGEE. J lost 3 bases, V lost 5 bases, and 5 bases had no gene match. This chain's CDR3 is CASSRASGGYNEQFF. The CDR3 coding sequence is TGTGCCAGCAGTCGGGCTAGCGGGGGCTACAATGAGCAGTTCTTC. The complete variable domain, with remaining parts taken from reference TRBV9 and TRBJ2-1, reads DSGVTQTPKHLITATGQRVTLRCSPRSGDLSVYWYQQSLDQGLQFLIQYYNGEERAKGNILERFSAQQFPDLHSELNLSSLELGDSALYFCASSRASGGYNEQFFGPGTRLTVL.

This clonotype was recorded a few times. The chain has TRBV15 and TRBJ2-5; TRBD1 or TRBD2 may be the D gene (6 bases each). Trimming left V 0 bases short and J 3 bases short, with 11 bases between. CDR1 and CDR2 (germline): LNHNV, YYDKDF (reference sequence). The CDR3 totals 15 residues. CDR3 coding DNA: TGTGCCACCAGCAGAGATAGGGGGGTAGAAGAGACCCAGTACTTC. Its translation: CATSRDRGVEETQYF.

The V call is TRBV20-1, the J call TRBJ2-3; 7 nucleotides line up with TRBD2. Germline CDR1 and CDR2: DFQATT and SNEGSKA (reference sequence). V shed 8 bases, J shed 2 bases, and the junction held 7 bases outside the gene matches. There are 13 residues in the CDR3. The CDR3: CSPQRGSTDTQYF. The CDR3 nucleotides read TGCAGTCCACAGCGGGGATCCACAGATACGCAGTATTTT.

This sequence joins TRBV12-3 or TRBV12-4 and TRBJ2-1; D is unclear. CDR3 length: 15 residues. With 7 bases removed from V and 5 bases from J, the gap between germline ends came to 18 bases. Here the CDR3 reads CASTLGWGTDNEQFF. The DNA for the CDR3 is TGTGCCAGCACTCTAGGGTGGGGTACAGACAATGAGCAGTTCTTC.

The chain carries TRBV10-3 and TRBJ2-1; 7 nucleotides match TRBD1. The CDR3 has 17 residues. V trimming: 5 bases; J trimming: 0 bases; junction bases outside the gene matches: 10. Germline CDR1 ENHRY, CDR2 SYGVKD. The CDR3 region has the DNA TGTGCCATCAGTCCATCGGGACAGTCTAACTCCTACAATGAGCAGTTCTTC. It translates to CAISPSGQSNSYNEQFF.

This sequence joins TRBV6-2 or TRBV6-3 and TRBJ2-1, with 9 bases aligning to TRBD2. Germline CDR1 and CDR2: MNHEY and SVGEGT. Germline trimming cut 0 bases from V and 7 bases from J; bases unmatched to any gene: 13. The CDR3 totals 18 residues. CDR3 loop: CASSYSGGGAGVGNEQFF. CDR3 in DNA: TGTGCCAGCAGTTACTCCGGCGGGGGGGCCGGTGTTGGGAATGAGCAGTTCTTC.

This clonotype appeared a few times. A much larger clone lies a single base off, so this may be a read error. CDR3 bases: TGCAGTGCTTCTCGCCCTGAGGAGACCCAGTTCTTC. This sequence encodes CSASRPEETQFF. This chain uses TRBV20-1 with TRBJ2-1; D not resolved. The CDR3 has 12 amino acids. V gave up 5 bases and J gave up 13 bases, with 18 bases separating them. Per the germline V gene, CDR1 is DFQATT and CDR2 is SNEGSKA (reference sequence).

The V and J genes are TRBV15 and TRBJ1-2, with D perhaps matching TRBD1 (6 bases). Per germline, CDR1 LNHNV and CDR2 YYDKDF (reference sequence). V lost 4 bases to trimming and J lost 4 bases, with 10 bases between them. This CDR3 has 13 residues. CDR3 region: CATSKEQGYGYTF. In DNA, the CDR3 is TGTGCCACCAGCAAGGAACAGGGCTATGGCTACACCTTC.

This clonotype came up a few times. The chain joins TRBV4-1 to TRBJ1-4; maybe TRBD1 (5 bases). This CDR3 contains 17 residues. CDR1 is MGHRA and CDR2 is YSYEKL in the germline V gene. The V and J ends lost 0 bases and 8 bases respectively, with 19 bases between them. CDR3 protein: CASSQDRAGTGGEKLFF. The DNA for the CDR3 is TGCGCCAGCAGCCAAGATAGGGCAGGGACCGGCGGGGAAAAACTGTTTTTT.

The V gene is TRBV6-1, the J gene TRBJ2-3, with unresolved D. This CDR3 contains 13 residues. V was clipped by 10 bases and J by 6 bases, with 17 bases between them. Germline V gene lookup returns CDR1 MNHNS and CDR2 SASEGT. The CDR3: CATSVSVGDTQYF. In DNA form, the CDR3 reads TGTGCCACGTCCGTATCCGTTGGGGATACGCAGTATTTT.

The V call is TRBV6-1, the J call TRBJ2-1; 10 bases fit TRBD1. V shed 3 bases, J shed 6 bases, and the junction held 2 bases outside the gene matches. Germline V gene data show CDR1 as MNHNS and CDR2 as SASEGT. The CDR3 runs to 14 residues. CDR3 residues: CASSEGQGPNEQFF. Here the CDR3 DNA reads TGTGCCAGCAGTGAGGGACAGGGGCCCAATGAGCAGTTCTTC.

The V and J genes are TRBV6-5 and TRBJ2-3, with 7 positions matching TRBD1. Losses at the gene ends were 4 bases for V and 1 base for J; bases not matched to a gene: 8. This CDR3 spans 16 amino acids. From germline, CDR1 is MNHEY and CDR2 SVGAGI. CDR3 sequence: CASSFTTGFRTDTQYF. In DNA, the CDR3 is TGTGCCAGCAGTTTCACGACAGGGTTTCGCACAGATACGCAGTATTTT.

V and J are TRBV20-1 and TRBJ2-5, with TRBD2 matching 9 bases. There are 19 residues in the CDR3. V lost 0 bases and J lost 0; bases outside the gene matches: 14. Per the germline V gene, CDR1 is DFQATT and CDR2 is SNEGSKA (reference sequence). Here the CDR3 DNA reads TGCAGTGCTAGAGATCGGAGGGAACTAGCGGGTGGAGACCAAGAGACCCAGTACTTC. It translates to CSARDRRELAGGDQETQYF.

The chain carries TRBV12-3 or TRBV12-4 and TRBJ2-2; the match to TRBD1 covers 7 bases. Losses at the gene ends were 6 bases for V and 4 bases for J; bases not matched to a gene: 8. The CDR3 runs 15 residues. The CDR3 is CASRYRQGGTGELFF. The CDR3, as DNA: TGTGCCAGCAGATACAGACAGGGCGGCACCGGGGAGCTGTTTTTT.

This clonotype was detected only a few times. The junction shows a germline mismatch at one end, possibly a read error. CDR3 protein: CASSFRGASSSYNEQFF. As DNA, the CDR3 is TGTGCCAGCAGCTTTAGAGGGGCTTCTAGCTCCTACAATGAGCAGTTTTTC. The chain couples TRBV11-2 to TRBJ2-1; D tentatively reads TRBD1 or TRBD2 (5 bases each). The CDR3 covers 17 residues. CDR1 SGHAT and CDR2 FQNNGV come from the germline V gene.

This clonotype was counted between two and nine times. This chain uses TRBV11-2 with TRBJ1-4; weak D call: TRBD1 (6 bases). CDR1 and CDR2 from the germline V gene are SGHAT and FQNNGV. This CDR3 region has 15 residues. The V and J ends lost 6 bases and 3 bases respectively, with 14 bases between them. DNA of the CDR3: TGTGCCAGCAGTCTAACAGGGTCTGCTAATGAAAAACTGTTTTTT. Protein sequence: CASSLTGSANEKLFF.

The rearrangement uses TRBV27 and TRBJ1-1, with D unclear. Germline lookup yields CDR1 MNHEY and CDR2 SMNVEV (reference sequence). Trimming stripped 3 bases from V and 4 bases from J, with 9 bases between. This CDR3 has 13 residues. The CDR3 here is CASSFGVGTEAFF. CDR3 DNA sequence: TGTGCCAGCAGTTTTGGGGTTGGCACTGAAGCTTTCTTT.

Only a few counts were recorded for this clonotype. The gene calls are TRBV20-1 and TRBJ2-4; 10 bases align to TRBD1. The J call is uncertain, as TRBJ2-7 better fits the DNA end. Germline CDR1 is DFQATT and CDR2 is SNEGSKA (reference sequence). There are 14 residues in the CDR3. CDR3 sequence (DNA): TGCAGTGCTTGGGACAGGGGACACCCCTACGAGCAGTACTTC. This sequence encodes CSAWDRGHPYEQYF.

This chain joins TRBV12-3 or TRBV12-4 and TRBJ2-6; D call uncertain. Trimming stripped 6 bases from V and 4 bases from J, with 10 bases between. The CDR3 covers 14 residues. Written as DNA, the CDR3 is TGTGCCAGCAGCTTACTAACGGGGGCCAACGTCCTGACTTTC. Protein: CASSLLTGANVLTF.

The chain employs TRBV7-9 and TRBJ2-5; D is undetermined. This CDR3 spans 14 amino acids. Germline lookup yields CDR1 SEHNR and CDR2 FQNEAQ (reference sequence). V was trimmed by 1 base and J by 2 bases, leaving 8 bases between them. CDR3 sequence (DNA): TGTGCCAGCAGCTTAGTTTCTGTTCAAGAGACCCAGTACTTC. Protein: CASSLVSVQETQYF.

This clonotype appeared many times. The rearrangement uses TRBV5-1 and TRBJ2-7; 7 nucleotides line up with TRBD1. V was pared by 6 bases and J by 2 bases, with 5 bases of the junction left unmatched. Germline CDR1 reads SGHRS; CDR2 reads YFSETQ. This CDR3 is 13 amino acids long. In DNA form, the CDR3 reads TGCGCCAGCACCACAGGGGCAGCCTACGAGCAGTACTTC. Amino acid sequence: CASTTGAAYEQYF.